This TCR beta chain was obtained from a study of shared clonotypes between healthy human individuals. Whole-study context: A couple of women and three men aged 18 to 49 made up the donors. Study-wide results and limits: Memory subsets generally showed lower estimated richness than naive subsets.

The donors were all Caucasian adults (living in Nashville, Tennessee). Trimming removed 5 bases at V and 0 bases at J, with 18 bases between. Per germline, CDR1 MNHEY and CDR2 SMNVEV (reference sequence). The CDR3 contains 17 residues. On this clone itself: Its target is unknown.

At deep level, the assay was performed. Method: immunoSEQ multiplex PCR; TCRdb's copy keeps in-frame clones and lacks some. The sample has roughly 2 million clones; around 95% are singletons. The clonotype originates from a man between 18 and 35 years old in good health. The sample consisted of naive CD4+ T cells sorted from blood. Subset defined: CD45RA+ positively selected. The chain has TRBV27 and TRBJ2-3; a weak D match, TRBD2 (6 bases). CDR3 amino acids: CASSPRDSGPSTDTQYF. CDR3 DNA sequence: TGTGCCAGCAGTCCGCGGGACTCTGGACCTAGCACAGATACGCAGTATTTT.